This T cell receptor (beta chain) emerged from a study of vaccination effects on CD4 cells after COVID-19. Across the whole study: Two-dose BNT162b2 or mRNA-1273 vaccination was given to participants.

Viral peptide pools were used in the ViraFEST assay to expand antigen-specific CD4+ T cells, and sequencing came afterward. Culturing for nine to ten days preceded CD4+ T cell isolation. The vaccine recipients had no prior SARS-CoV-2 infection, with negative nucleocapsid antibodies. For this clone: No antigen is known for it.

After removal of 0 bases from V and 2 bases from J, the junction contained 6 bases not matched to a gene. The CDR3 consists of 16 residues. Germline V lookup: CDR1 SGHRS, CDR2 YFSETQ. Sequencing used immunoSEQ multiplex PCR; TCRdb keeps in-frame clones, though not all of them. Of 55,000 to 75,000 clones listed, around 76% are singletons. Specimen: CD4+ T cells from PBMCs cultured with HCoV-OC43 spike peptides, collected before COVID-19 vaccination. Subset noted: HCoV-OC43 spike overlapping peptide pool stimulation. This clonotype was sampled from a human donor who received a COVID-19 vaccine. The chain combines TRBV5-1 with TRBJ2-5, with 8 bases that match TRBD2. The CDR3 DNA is TGCGCCAGCAGCTTGGTACCGACGGGGGGGCAAGAGACCCAGTACTTC. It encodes CASSLVPTGGQETQYF.